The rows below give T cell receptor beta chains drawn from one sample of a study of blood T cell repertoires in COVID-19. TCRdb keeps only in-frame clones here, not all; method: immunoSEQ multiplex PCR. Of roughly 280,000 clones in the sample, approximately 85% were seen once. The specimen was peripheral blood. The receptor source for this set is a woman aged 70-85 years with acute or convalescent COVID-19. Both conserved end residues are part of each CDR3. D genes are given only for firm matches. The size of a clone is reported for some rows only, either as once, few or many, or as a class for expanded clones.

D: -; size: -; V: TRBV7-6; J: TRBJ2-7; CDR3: CASSLRGGAYEQYF; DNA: TGTGCCAGCAGCTTAAGGGGGGGGGCCTACGAGCAGTACTTC
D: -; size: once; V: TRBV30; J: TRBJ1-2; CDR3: CAQTDPGVDGYTF; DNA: TGTGCACAAACAGACCCAGGGGTGGATGGCTACACCTTC
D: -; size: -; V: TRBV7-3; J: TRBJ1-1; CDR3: CATPMAGERYTEAFF; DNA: TGTGCCACGCCAATGGCAGGGGAGAGGTACACTGAAGCTTTCTTT
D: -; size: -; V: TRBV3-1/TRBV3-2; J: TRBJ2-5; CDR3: CASSQDQGGKTQYF; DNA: TGTGCCAGCAGCCAAGATCAGGGGGGTAAGACCCAGTACTTC
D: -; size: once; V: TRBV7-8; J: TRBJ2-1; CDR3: CASSQPGLRESFF; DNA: TGTGCCAGCAGCCAACCGGGACTCCGAGAGTCGTTCTTC
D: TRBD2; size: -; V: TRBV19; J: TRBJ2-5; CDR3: CASSFKRGLGETQYF; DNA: TGTGCCAGTAGTTTTAAGCGGGGGCTGGGGGAGACCCAGTACTTC
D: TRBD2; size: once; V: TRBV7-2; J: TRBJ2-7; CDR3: CASSLGTSGGARTYEQYF; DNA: TGTGCCAGCAGCTTAGGGACTAGCGGGGGGGCGAGGACCTACGAGCAGTACTTC
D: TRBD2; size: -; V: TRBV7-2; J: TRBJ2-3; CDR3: CASSTTGLGSTDTQYF; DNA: TGTGCCAGCAGTACTACGGGACTAGGGAGCACAGATACGCAGTATTTT
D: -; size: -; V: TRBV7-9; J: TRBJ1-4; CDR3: CASSLGGTNEKLFF; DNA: TGTGCCAGCAGCTTAGGCGGAACTAATGAAAAACTGTTTTTT
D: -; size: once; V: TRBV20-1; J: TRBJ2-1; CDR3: CSASTRNEQFF; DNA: TGCAGTGCTTCCACAAGAAATGAGCAGTTCTTC
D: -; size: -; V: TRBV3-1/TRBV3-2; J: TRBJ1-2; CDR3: CASRFRGGDYGYTF; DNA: TGTGCCAGCAGGTTCCGAGGAGGGGACTATGGCTACACCTTC
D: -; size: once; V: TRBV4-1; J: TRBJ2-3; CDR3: CASSQDAGAADTQYF; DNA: TGCGCCAGCAGCCAAGACGCGGGGGCGGCAGATACGCAGTATTTT
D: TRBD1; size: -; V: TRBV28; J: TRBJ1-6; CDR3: CASSFTGQGVNSPLHF; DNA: TGTGCCAGCAGTTTCACAGGACAGGGAGTAAATTCACCCCTCCACTTT
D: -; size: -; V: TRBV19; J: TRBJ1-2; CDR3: CASSIGRQFNYGYTF; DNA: TGTGCCAGTAGTATCGGCAGGCAATTTAACTATGGCTACACCTTC
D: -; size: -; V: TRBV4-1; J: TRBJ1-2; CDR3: CASSQDGIGRANYGYTF; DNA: TGCGCCAGCAGCCAAGATGGTATTGGCAGGGCTAACTATGGCTACACCTTC
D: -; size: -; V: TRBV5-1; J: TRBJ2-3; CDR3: CASSLGTASTDTQYF; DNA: TGCGCCAGCAGCTTGGGGACAGCCAGCACAGATACGCAGTATTTT
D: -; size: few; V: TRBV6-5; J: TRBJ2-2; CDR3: CASRGLDTGELFF; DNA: TGTGCCAGCAGGGGACTTGACACCGGGGAGCTGTTTTTT
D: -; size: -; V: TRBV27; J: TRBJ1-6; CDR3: CASRHPSSYNSPLHF; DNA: TGTGCCAGCAGGCATCCGAGCTCCTATAATTCACCCCTCCACTTT
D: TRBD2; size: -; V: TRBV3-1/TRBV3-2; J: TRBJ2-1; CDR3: CASSQTSGGRNEQFF; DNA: TGTGCCAGCAGCCAGACTAGCGGGGGCCGCAATGAGCAGTTCTTC
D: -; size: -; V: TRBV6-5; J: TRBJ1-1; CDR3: CASSYRVLEAFF; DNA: TGTGCCAGCAGTTACCGGGTCCTTGAAGCTTTCTTT
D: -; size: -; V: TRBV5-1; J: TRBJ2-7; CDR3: CASSLGAGSSYEQYF; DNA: TGCGCCAGCAGCTTGGGTGCGGGGAGCTCCTATGAGCAGTACTTC
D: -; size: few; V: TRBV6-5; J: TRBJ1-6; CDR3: CASTERENSPLHF; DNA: TGTGCCAGCACGGAGCGCGAGAATTCACCCCTCCACTTT
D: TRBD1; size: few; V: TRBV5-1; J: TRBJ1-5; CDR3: CASSQDRGGQPQHF; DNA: TGCGCCAGCAGTCAAGACAGGGGTGGACAGCCCCAGCATTTT
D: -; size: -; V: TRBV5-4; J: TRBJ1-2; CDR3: CASSWVEVNYGYTF; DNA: TGTGCCAGCAGCTGGGTGGAGGTGAACTATGGCTACACCTTC
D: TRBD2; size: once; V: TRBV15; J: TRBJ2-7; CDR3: CATSRDHSSGEQYF; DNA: TGTGCCACCAGCAGAGACCACTCTAGCGGCGAGCAGTACTTC
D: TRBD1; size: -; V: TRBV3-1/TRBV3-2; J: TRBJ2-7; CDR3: CASSHRTGLSISYEQYF; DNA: TGTGCCAGCAGCCATCGGACAGGCCTTTCGATCTCCTACGAGCAGTACTTC
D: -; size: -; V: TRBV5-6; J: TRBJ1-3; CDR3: CASSLRQVLSGNTIYF; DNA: TGTGCCAGCAGCTTGCGCCAGGTCCTATCTGGAAACACCATATATTTT
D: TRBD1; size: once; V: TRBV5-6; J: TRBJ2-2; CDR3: CASSHTVTGVRGELFF; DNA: TGTGCCAGCAGCCATACAGTAACAGGGGTTAGAGGGGAGCTGTTTTTT
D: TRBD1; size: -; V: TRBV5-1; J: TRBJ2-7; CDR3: CASSGGQGRDEQYF; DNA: TGCGCCAGCAGCGGGGGACAGGGTCGGGACGAGCAGTACTTC
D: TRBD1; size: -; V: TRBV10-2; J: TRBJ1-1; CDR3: CASRDQGQGITFF; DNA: TGCGCCAGCCGCGACCAAGGACAGGGGATCACTTTCTTT